This is a list of T cell receptor beta chains from one sample in a study of blood T cell repertoires in COVID-19. TCRdb's copy holds only in-frame clones and misses some; the assay was immunoSEQ multiplex PCR. The sample has roughly 330,000 clones; 85% to 90% are singletons. The sequenced sample consisted of PBMCs or T cells enriched from blood (not recorded which). The receptor set was obtained from a woman aged 18-30 years who had recovered from COVID-19. The CDR3 runs from the conserved cysteine through the conserved F or W. Fields, in order: J gene, clone size, V gene, D gene, CDR3 protein, CDR3 DNA. A D gene is named only where the DNA matches it firmly. Size values are once, few and many counts, or a class for expanded clones, and some rows have none.

j_call: TRBJ2-1
clone_size: .
v_call: TRBV28
d_call: .
cdr3_aa: CASSPSVYNEQFF
cdr3_nt: TGTGCCAGCAGTCCCTCAGTCTACAATGAGCAGTTCTTC

j_call: TRBJ1-6
clone_size: .
v_call: TRBV5-1
d_call: TRBD1
cdr3_aa: CASSPGTGGPISPLHF
cdr3_nt: TGCGCCAGCAGCCCGGGGACAGGGGGCCCCATTTCACCCCTCCACTTT

j_call: TRBJ2-5
clone_size: .
v_call: TRBV10-3
d_call: TRBD2
cdr3_aa: CAISEASGRPQETQYF
cdr3_nt: TGTGCCATCAGTGAAGCTAGCGGGAGGCCTCAAGAGACCCAGTACTTC

j_call: TRBJ1-1
clone_size: .
v_call: TRBV19
d_call: .
cdr3_aa: CASGTAMNTEAFF
cdr3_nt: TGTGCCTCGGGGACTGCCATGAACACTGAAGCTTTCTTT

j_call: TRBJ1-2
clone_size: .
v_call: TRBV14
d_call: TRBD1
cdr3_aa: CASSPDRRGSYGYTF
cdr3_nt: TGTGCCAGCAGTCCGGACAGGAGGGGAAGCTATGGCTACACCTTC

j_call: TRBJ1-5
clone_size: few
v_call: TRBV7-2
d_call: .
cdr3_aa: CASTPRGNQPQHF
cdr3_nt: TGTGCCAGCACCCCTCGTGGCAATCAGCCCCAGCATTTT

j_call: TRBJ2-7
clone_size: .
v_call: TRBV29-1
d_call: TRBD1
cdr3_aa: CSVVPGTAVYEQYF
cdr3_nt: TGCAGCGTTGTCCCCGGGACAGCCGTCTACGAGCAGTACTTC

j_call: TRBJ2-7
clone_size: .
v_call: TRBV9
d_call: TRBD1
cdr3_aa: CASSVGQGPYEQYF
cdr3_nt: TGTGCCAGCAGCGTAGGACAGGGCCCCTACGAGCAGTACTTC

j_call: TRBJ1-1
clone_size: .
v_call: TRBV29-1
d_call: TRBD1
cdr3_aa: CSGDRGSTEAFF
cdr3_nt: TGCAGCGGCGACAGGGGGAGCACTGAAGCTTTCTTT

j_call: TRBJ2-1
clone_size: .
v_call: TRBV2
d_call: TRBD1
cdr3_aa: CASSRTGSYNEQFF
cdr3_nt: TGTGCCAGCAGTAGGACAGGGTCCTACAATGAGCAGTTCTTC

j_call: TRBJ2-6
clone_size: .
v_call: TRBV5-4
d_call: TRBD1
cdr3_aa: CASSAGTVTSGANVLTF
cdr3_nt: TGTGCCAGCAGCGCCGGGACAGTCACTTCTGGGGCCAACGTCCTGACTTTC

j_call: TRBJ1-6
clone_size: .
v_call: TRBV27
d_call: .
cdr3_aa: CASRGTDSLYNSPLHF
cdr3_nt: TGTGCCAGCAGGGGTACCGACAGCCTTTATAATTCACCCCTCCACTTT

j_call: TRBJ1-1
clone_size: .
v_call: TRBV19
d_call: .
cdr3_aa: CASSIPQGQWSTEAFF
cdr3_nt: TGTGCCAGTAGTATCCCTCAGGGCCAGTGGTCCACTGAAGCTTTCTTT

j_call: TRBJ2-7
clone_size: .
v_call: TRBV5-5
d_call: .
cdr3_aa: CASSYEGSSGEQYF
cdr3_nt: TGTGCCAGCAGCTACGAGGGAAGTAGTGGCGAGCAGTACTTC

j_call: TRBJ1-2
clone_size: .
v_call: TRBV29-1
d_call: TRBD1
cdr3_aa: CSVTAGTGAYGYTF
cdr3_nt: TGCAGCGTCACGGCCGGGACAGGGGCCTATGGCTACACCTTC

j_call: TRBJ1-2
clone_size: .
v_call: TRBV6-5
d_call: TRBD1
cdr3_aa: CASSYDRTGALYGYTF
cdr3_nt: TGTGCCAGCAGTTACGACCGGACAGGGGCTCTCTATGGCTACACCTTC